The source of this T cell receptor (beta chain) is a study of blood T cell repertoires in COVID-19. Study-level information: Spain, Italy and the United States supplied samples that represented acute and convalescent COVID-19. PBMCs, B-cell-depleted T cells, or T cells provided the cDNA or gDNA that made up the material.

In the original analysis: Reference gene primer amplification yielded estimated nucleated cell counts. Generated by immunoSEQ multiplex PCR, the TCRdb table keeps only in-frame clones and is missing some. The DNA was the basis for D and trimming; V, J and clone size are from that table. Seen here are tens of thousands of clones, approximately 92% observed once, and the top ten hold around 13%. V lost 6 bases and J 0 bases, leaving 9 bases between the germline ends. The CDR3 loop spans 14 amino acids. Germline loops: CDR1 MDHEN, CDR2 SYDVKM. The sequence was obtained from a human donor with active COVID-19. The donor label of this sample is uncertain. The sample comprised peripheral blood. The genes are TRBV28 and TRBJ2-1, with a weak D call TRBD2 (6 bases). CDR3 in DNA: TGTGCCAGCAGGGGGGAGGCCTCCTACAATGAGCAGTTCTTC. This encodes CASRGEASYNEQFF.